What follows are 29 T cell receptor beta chains derived from one specimen sequenced in a study of graft-versus-host responses after intestinal transplantation. Measured with immunoSEQ multiplex PCR; TCRdb has only the in-frame clones, and not every one. This table holds about 120,000 clones, 85% to 95% found once. For these receptors, no antigen is known. The sample in question was unstimulated CD8+ T cells sorted from spleen or lymph node cells, obtained before intestinal transplant. The receptors here all came from a human donor who received an intestinal transplant.

This CDR3 is CASSATLAASTDTQYF. CDR3 DNA: TGTGCCAGCAGCGCTACACTAGCGGCTAGCACAGATACGCAGTATTTT. This sequence joins TRBV9 and TRBJ2-3; 8 bases align to TRBD2. With 3 bases clipped from V and 0 bases from J, the junction kept 6 bases outside the gene matches. CDR1 and CDR2 (germline): SGDLS, YYNGEE. CDR3 size: 16 residues.

The chain employs TRBV7-9 and TRBJ2-7; a weak D match, TRBD1 (6 bases). V was trimmed by 5 bases and J by 0 bases, leaving 14 bases between them. Germline loops: CDR1 SEHNR, CDR2 FQNEAQ (reference sequence). The CDR3 has 15 residues. The CDR3: CASSPGQPASYEQYF. CDR3 DNA sequence: TGTGCCAGCAGCCCAGGACAGCCAGCCTCCTACGAGCAGTACTTC.

This clone was detected only a few times. V gene TRBV11-2 combines with J gene TRBJ2-4; weak D call: TRBD1 (6 bases). V was shortened by 1 base and J by 5 bases, with 12 bases between the two germline ends. CDR3 length: 15 amino acids. CDR1 and CDR2 from the germline V gene are SGHAT and FQNNGV. The CDR3 nucleotides read TGTGCCAGCAGCTTAGGTATTTACAGGGAAAACATTCAGTACTTC. Translating gives CASSLGIYRENIQYF.

The genes are TRBV27 and TRBJ2-1, with D maybe TRBD2 (6 bases). The CDR3 length is 16 residues. CDR1 is MNHEY, CDR2 SMNVEV, per germline (reference sequence). Trimming cost V 0 bases and J 3 bases, with 12 bases left between them. The CDR3 spells CASSLSSGENYNEQFF. CDR3 nucleotides: TGTGCCAGCAGTTTATCTTCGGGAGAAAACTACAATGAGCAGTTCTTC.

This clone showed up just once. The chain is built from TRBV13 and TRBJ2-5; 7 bases align to TRBD1. The CDR3 has 16 residues. V shed 4 bases, J shed 5 bases, and the junction held 13 bases outside the gene matches. Germline assignment: CDR1 PRHDT and CDR2 FYEKMQ (reference sequence). The CDR3 DNA is TGTGCCAGCAGCTCCCGGGGACAGCACAAGGGGGAGACCCAGTACTTC. Encoded protein: CASSSRGQHKGETQYF.

The chain joins TRBV30 to TRBJ2-5; D may be TRBD2 (6 bases). CDR3 length: 15 amino acids. V dropped 7 bases and J dropped 5 bases, with 23 bases sitting between them. CDR1 and CDR2 from the germline V gene are GTSNPN and SVGIG (reference sequence). CDR3 amino acids: CAYWDSGSFRETQYF. In DNA form, the CDR3 reads TGTGCCTACTGGGACTCCGGAAGCTTTAGGGAGACCCAGTACTTC.

V and J are TRBV10-1 and TRBJ2-3, with 7 bases fitting TRBD1. There are 12 residues in the CDR3. Germline values: CDR1 WNHNN, CDR2 SYGVQD (reference sequence). Trimming at V came to 4 bases and at J to 11 bases, leaving 6 bases not matched to a gene. CDR3 nucleotides: TGCGCCAGCAGTGCGGGGACAGCCAAGCAGTATTTT. Translating gives CASSAGTAKQYF.

The rearrangement uses TRBV4-1 and TRBJ1-3; D is undetermined. Germline loops: CDR1 MGHRA, CDR2 YSYEKL. With 2 bases removed from V and 8 bases from J, the gap between germline ends came to 13 bases. This CDR3 has 14 residues. The CDR3 sequence: CASSQMRERDTIYF. The CDR3 DNA sequence: TGCGCCAGCAGCCAAATGAGAGAACGGGACACCATATATTTT.

The chain joins TRBV27 to TRBJ2-3; 11 bases fit TRBD2. CDR1 is MNHEY, CDR2 SMNVEV, per germline (reference sequence). V lost 3 bases to trimming and J lost 3 bases; unmatched junction nucleotides: 5. The CDR3 has 16 residues. This CDR3 is CASSFTSGSGTDTQYF. CDR3 DNA sequence: TGTGCCAGCAGTTTCACTAGCGGGAGTGGGACAGATACGCAGTATTTT.

The chain carries TRBV2 and TRBJ1-5, with a tentative D call TRBD1 (5 bases). The CDR3 is 13 residues long. Deletions cut 6 bases from V and 4 bases from J, with 10 bases between. Germline V gene data show CDR1 as SNHLY and CDR2 as FYNNEI. CDR3 amino acids: CASRQVVNQPQHF. In DNA, the CDR3 is TGTGCCAGCAGACAGGTAGTTAATCAGCCCCAGCATTTT.

The V and J genes are TRBV2 and TRBJ2-7, with 8 bases that match TRBD2. The CDR3 sequence is 13 residues long. With V trimmed by 6 bases and J by 5 bases, 6 bases remained unmatched. Germline V gives CDR1 SNHLY, CDR2 FYNNEI. The CDR3 nucleotides are TGTGCCAGCAGGTTAACGGGAGGGCACGAGCAGTACTTC. Translation: CASRLTGGHEQYF.

The V call is TRBV6-5, the J call TRBJ2-5; TRBD1 is a possible D gene (6 bases). The V end lost 8 bases, the J end lost 5 bases, and 12 bases lay between the germline ends. CDR1 and CDR2 (germline): MNHEY, SVGAGI. The CDR3 has 12 amino acids. The CDR3 loop is CASSPGVETQYF. The CDR3 DNA sequence: TGTGCCAGCTCTCCAGGGGTTGAGACCCAGTACTTC.

Of note for this clone: The junction differs from germline at one of its ends, possibly a read error. The CDR3 DNA reads as TGTGCTAGCAGCGCGGGTCCCTACACCGGGGAGCTGTTTTTT. This encodes CASSAGPYTGELFF. The V and J genes are TRBV7-7 and TRBJ2-2, with a possible D match to TRBD2 (5 bases). This CDR3 comprises 14 residues. Germline values: CDR1 SSHAT, CDR2 FNYEAQ (reference sequence).

The chain has TRBV28 and TRBJ1-5; D call uncertain. Germline loops: CDR1 MDHEN, CDR2 SYDVKM. Between the trimmed V and J ends, which lost 5 bases and 0 bases, there was a span of 11 bases. The CDR3 spans 15 residues. The CDR3 sequence is CASSQQLYSNQPQHF. DNA for the CDR3: TGTGCCAGCAGTCAGCAGCTATATAGCAATCAGCCCCAGCATTTT.

This chain links TRBV9 with TRBJ2-7; TRBD2 aligns across 7 bases. The CDR3 covers 14 residues. V dropped 3 bases and J dropped 3; count of bases not matched to a gene: 6. The germline V gene encodes CDR1 SGDLS and CDR2 YYNGEE. The CDR3 protein is CASSGSGNNYEQYF. CDR3 in DNA: TGTGCCAGCAGCGGGAGCGGGAATAACTACGAGCAGTACTTC.

The genes are TRBV4-1 and TRBJ2-1, with 8 bases identical to TRBD2. The V and J ends lost 0 bases and 16 bases, in that order; junction bases with no gene match: 11. From germline, CDR1 is MGHRA and CDR2 YSYEKL. This CDR3 has 14 residues. The CDR3 loop reads CASSQEAEGAGDFF. CDR3 bases: TGCGCCAGCAGCCAAGAGGCGGAAGGAGCGGGGGATTTCTTC.

The chain couples TRBV25-1 to TRBJ2-1; perhaps TRBD1 as D (6 bases). This CDR3 comprises 14 residues. CDR1 and CDR2 (germline): MGHDK, SYGVNS. Trimming removed 3 bases from V and 10 bases from J, with 16 bases in between. Here the CDR3 DNA reads TGTGCCAGCAGTGAGTCGACAGGACCCAAGGAGCAGTTCTTC. It is translated as CASSESTGPKEQFF.

The count of this clone is one. The rearrangement uses TRBV7-8 and TRBJ2-7; tentative D call: TRBD2 (6 bases). The CDR3 contains 13 residues. V lost 5 bases and J lost 2, with 10 bases in between. Germline V gene lookup returns CDR1 SGHVS and CDR2 FQNEAQ. CDR3 sequence (DNA): TGTGCCAGCAGCATCGGGACTGCCTACGAGCAGTACTTC. It codes for CASSIGTAYEQYF.

This chain joins TRBV6-5 and TRBJ1-1; the D gene is possibly TRBD1 (6 bases). CDR3 length equals 15 residues. Germline V CDR1 and CDR2: MNHEY, SVGAGI. The V end was cut by 6 bases, the J end by 0 bases, with 14 bases between. The CDR3 region has the DNA TGTGCCAGCAGCGCCGCGGGGGACATGAACACTGAAGCTTTCTTT. Protein: CASSAAGDMNTEAFF.

V gene TRBV2 combines with J gene TRBJ2-7; 10 bases align to TRBD1. The V segment lost 4 bases and the J segment 5 bases; nucleotides outside the gene matches: 11. This CDR3 has 16 residues. Germline-derived CDR1 and CDR2 are SNHLY and FYNNEI. The CDR3 coding sequence is TGTGCCAGCAGTGTGAATCCGGGACAGGGGCCGAACGAGCAGTACTTC. It specifies CASSVNPGQGPNEQYF.

The chain carries TRBV28 and TRBJ2-7; 9 bases agree with TRBD2. Germline CDR1 MDHEN, CDR2 SYDVKM. The CDR3 runs 15 residues. V lost 5 bases and J lost 4; bases outside the gene matches: 9. The CDR3 coding sequence is TGTGCCAGCAGTCCGGGACTAGCCAACTCGTACGAGCAGTACTTC. Protein: CASSPGLANSYEQYF.

The chain joins TRBV12-2 to TRBJ2-1; the table's D call of TRBD2 was not tested on the DNA. TRBV12-2 is marked as a pseudogene. This CDR3 region has 11 residues. The CDR3 DNA follows: TGTGCAAGTCGCCTATACAATGAGCAGTTCTTC. This gives the protein CASRLYNEQFF.

The gene calls are TRBV5-6 and TRBJ1-1; 7 bases align to TRBD1. The CDR3 consists of 14 residues. Trimming at V came to 1 base and at J to 5 bases, leaving 5 bases not matched to a gene. From germline, CDR1 is SGHDT and CDR2 YYEEEE. This chain's CDR3 is CASSLKGARTEAFF. CDR3 coding DNA: TGTGCCAGCAGCTTGAAGGGGGCAAGGACTGAAGCTTTCTTT.

The chain is built from TRBV6-5 and TRBJ1-2; D ambiguous. Germline CDR1 is MNHEY and CDR2 is SVGAGI. The CDR3 totals 11 residues. The ends were cut back, 6 bases at V and 6 bases at J, with 8 bases in the middle. CDR3 loop: CASRDMDGYTF. The CDR3 DNA reads as TGTGCCAGCAGGGATATGGATGGCTACACCTTC.

This chain links TRBV27 with TRBJ2-7; 7 positions match TRBD1. V dropped 0 bases and J dropped 3; count of bases not matched to a gene: 8. Germline V gene lookup returns CDR1 MNHEY and CDR2 SMNVEV (reference sequence). The CDR3 length is 16 residues. The CDR3 here is CASSLSGTARNYEQYF. CDR3 sequence (DNA): TGTGCCAGCAGTTTATCGGGGACAGCGAGAAACTACGAGCAGTACTTC.

This sequence joins TRBV9 and TRBJ1-2; weak D call: TRBD1 (5 bases). The CDR3 runs to 13 residues. Germline V gene data show CDR1 as SGDLS and CDR2 as YYNGEE. V dropped 4 bases and J dropped 4 bases, with 11 bases sitting between them. The CDR3 DNA sequence: TGTGCCAGCAGCCCGGACAATAGCTATGGCTACACCTTC. The encoded protein is CASSPDNSYGYTF.

V is TRBV4-2 and J is TRBJ1-6, with D maybe TRBD1 (5 bases). The CDR3 contains 18 residues. V lost 0 bases to trimming and J lost 4 bases, with 16 bases between them. Germline CDR1 LGHNA, CDR2 YNFKEQ. The chain's CDR3 is CASSQDVMVSGYNSPLHF. CDR3 DNA: TGTGCCAGCAGCCAAGATGTTATGGTTTCAGGGTATAATTCACCCCTCCACTTT.

This chain links TRBV30 with TRBJ2-7, with TRBD2 identical over 12 bases. CDR3 length: 15 residues. CDR1 GTSNPN and CDR2 SVGIG come from the germline V gene (reference sequence). The V and J ends lost 5 bases and 2 bases, in that order; junction bases with no gene match: 7. The CDR3 nucleotides read TGTGCCTGGGAAACTAGCGGGAGGCGCACCTACGAGCAGTACTTC. This encodes CAWETSGRRTYEQYF.

This chain joins TRBV11-3 and TRBJ2-2; 10 nucleotides align to TRBD1. V lost 6 bases to trimming and J lost 3 bases; unmatched junction nucleotides: 4. The CDR3 consists of 15 residues. Germline CDR1 and CDR2: SGHNT and YENEEA. CDR3 sequence reads: CASSSDRGHTGELFF. CDR3 bases: TGTGCCAGCAGTTCCGACAGGGGGCACACCGGGGAGCTGTTTTTT.